This TCR beta chain emerged from a study of spatial heterogeneity in lung cancer. Findings and caveats of the study: Ubiquitous and regional expanded TCR counts mirrored ubiquitous and regional nonsynonymous mutation counts, respectively. Counts that tracked tumor mutation counts were those of expanded intratumoral alpha and beta TCRs.

In this sample, this clonotype turned up many times. Its specificity is not known. The study tagged each TCR cDNA molecule with a unique molecular identifier. Using its own MiXCR run on the 5' RACE reads, TCRdb lists one record per CDR3 protein. The sample yields about 30,000 distinct CDR3 sequences, about 7.1% seen once. The CDR3 is 14 amino acids. Trimming removed 5 bases from V and 4 bases from J, with 14 bases in between. Time point reported: sample taken at primary tumor resection. This TCR came from a male donor with early-stage non-small cell lung cancer. This sequence joins TRBV12-3 or TRBV12-4 and TRBJ1-1, with TRBD1 as a possible D gene (5 bases). The starting material was lung tumor tissue, obtained at surgery. CDR3 sequence: CASSPSSGFTEAFF. For the CDR3, the DNA is TGTGCCAGCAGTCCTTCCTCAGGGTTCACTGAAGCTTTCTTT.